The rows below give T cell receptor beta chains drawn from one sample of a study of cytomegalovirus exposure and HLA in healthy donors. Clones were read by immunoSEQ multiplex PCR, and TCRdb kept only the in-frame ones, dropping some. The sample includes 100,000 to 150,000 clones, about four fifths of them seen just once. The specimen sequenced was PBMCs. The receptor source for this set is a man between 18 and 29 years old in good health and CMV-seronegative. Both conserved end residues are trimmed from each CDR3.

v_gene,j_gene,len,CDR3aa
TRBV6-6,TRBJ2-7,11,ASSAFPGREQY
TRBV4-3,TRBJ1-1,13,ASSLIQGGVTEAF
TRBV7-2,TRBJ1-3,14,ASSPGQSHSGNTIY
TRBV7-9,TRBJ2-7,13,ASSTSGRGGYEQY
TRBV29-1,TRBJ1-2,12,SVEWDRRYYGYT
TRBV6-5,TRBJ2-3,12,ASRGGGTTDTQY
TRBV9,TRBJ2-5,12,ASSVAPERETQY
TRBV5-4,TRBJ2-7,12,ASSFRGSSYEQY
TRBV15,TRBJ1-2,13,ATSRDRETGYGYT
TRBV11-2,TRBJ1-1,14,ASRHPGRGGRTEAF
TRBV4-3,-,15,ASSQSRIRRLVYEQY
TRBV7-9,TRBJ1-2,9,ASSSSYGYT
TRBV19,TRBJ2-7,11,ASSTRGFYEQY
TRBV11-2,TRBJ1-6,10,ASSLEGSPLH
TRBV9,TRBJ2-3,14,ASSVFGGLETDTQY
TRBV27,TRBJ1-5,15,ASSLRGTPYSNQPQH
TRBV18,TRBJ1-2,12,ASSPVLQKGGYT
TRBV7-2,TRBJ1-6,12,ASNKLGVDSPLH
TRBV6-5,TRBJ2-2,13,ASSRDSRNTGELF
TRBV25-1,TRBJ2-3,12,ASTSTGNPDTQY
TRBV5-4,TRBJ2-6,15,ASSSPGQGAGANVLT
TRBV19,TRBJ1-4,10,ASSIRRGKLF
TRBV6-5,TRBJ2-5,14,ASSYEPGTSGQTQY
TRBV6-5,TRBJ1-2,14,ASSYRELNPYYGYT
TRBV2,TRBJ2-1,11,ASRASSYNEQF
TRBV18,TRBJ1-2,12,ASSPGTGSWSYT
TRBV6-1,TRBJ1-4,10,ASSEFEGKLF
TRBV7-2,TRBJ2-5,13,ASSPEVGQGETQY
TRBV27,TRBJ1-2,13,ASSSSKTAVYGYT
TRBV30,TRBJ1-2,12,AGGRGGVDYGYT